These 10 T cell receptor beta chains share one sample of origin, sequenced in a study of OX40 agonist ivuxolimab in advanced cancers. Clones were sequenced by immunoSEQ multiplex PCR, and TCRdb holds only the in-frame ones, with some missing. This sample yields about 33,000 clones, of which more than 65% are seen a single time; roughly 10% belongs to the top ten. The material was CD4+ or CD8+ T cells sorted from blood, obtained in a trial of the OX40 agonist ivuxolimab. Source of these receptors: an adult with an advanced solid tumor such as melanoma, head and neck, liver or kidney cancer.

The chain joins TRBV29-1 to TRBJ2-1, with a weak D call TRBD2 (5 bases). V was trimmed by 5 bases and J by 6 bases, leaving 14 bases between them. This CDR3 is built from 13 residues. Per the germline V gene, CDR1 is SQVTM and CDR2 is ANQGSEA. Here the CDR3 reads CSVWRTVGNEQFF. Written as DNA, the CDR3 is TGCAGCGTTTGGAGGACGGTGGGCAATGAGCAGTTCTTC.

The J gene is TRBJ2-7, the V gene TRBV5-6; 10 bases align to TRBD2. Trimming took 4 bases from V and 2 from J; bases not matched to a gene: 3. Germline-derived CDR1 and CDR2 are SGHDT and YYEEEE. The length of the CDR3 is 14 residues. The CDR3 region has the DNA TGTGCCAGCAGCCTTAGCGGGGGGCCCTACGAGCAGTACTTC. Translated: CASSLSGGPYEQYF.

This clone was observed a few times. CDR3 sequence (DNA): TGCAGCGTTGCGTCCGGACAGGGGACTGAGCAGTTCTTC. Encoded protein: CSVASGQGTEQFF. The chain combines TRBV29-1 with TRBJ2-1; the match to TRBD1 covers 9 bases. Germline V gives CDR1 SQVTM, CDR2 ANQGSEA. The CDR3 contains 13 residues. The trim removed 4 bases at V and 9 bases at J, leaving 7 bases unmatched.

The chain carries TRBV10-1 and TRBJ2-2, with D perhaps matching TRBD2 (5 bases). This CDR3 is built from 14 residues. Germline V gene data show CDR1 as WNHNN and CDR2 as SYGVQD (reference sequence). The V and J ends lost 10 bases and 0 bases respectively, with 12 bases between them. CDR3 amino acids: CATSGTSNTGELFF. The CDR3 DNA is TGCGCCACCTCGGGAACCTCGAACACCGGGGAGCTGTTTTTT.

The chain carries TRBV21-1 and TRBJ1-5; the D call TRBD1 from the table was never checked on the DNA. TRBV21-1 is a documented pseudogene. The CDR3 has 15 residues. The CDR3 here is CASSKAEGAHQPQHF. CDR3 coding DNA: TGTGCCAGCAGCAAAGCAGAGGGGGCCCATCAGCCCCAGCATTTT.

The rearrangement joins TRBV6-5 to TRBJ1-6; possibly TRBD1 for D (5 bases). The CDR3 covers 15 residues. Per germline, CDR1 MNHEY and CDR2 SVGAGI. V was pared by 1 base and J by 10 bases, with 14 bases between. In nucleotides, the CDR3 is TGTGCCAGCAGTTACTTTCGGGGCGTCGGGTCACCCCTCCACTTT. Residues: CASSYFRGVGSPLHF.

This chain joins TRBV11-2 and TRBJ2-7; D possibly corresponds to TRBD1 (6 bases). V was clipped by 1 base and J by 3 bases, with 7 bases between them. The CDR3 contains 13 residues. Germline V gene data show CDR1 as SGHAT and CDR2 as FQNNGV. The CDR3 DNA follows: TGTGCCAGCAGCTTAGGGGACAACTACGAGCAGTACTTC. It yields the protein CASSLGDNYEQYF.

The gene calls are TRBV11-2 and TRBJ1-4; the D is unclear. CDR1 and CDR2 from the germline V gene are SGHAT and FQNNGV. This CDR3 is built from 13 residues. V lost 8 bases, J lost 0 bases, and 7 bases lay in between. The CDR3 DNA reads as TGTGCCAGCGGGAGCACAACTAATGAAAAACTGTTTTTT. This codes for CASGSTTNEKLFF.

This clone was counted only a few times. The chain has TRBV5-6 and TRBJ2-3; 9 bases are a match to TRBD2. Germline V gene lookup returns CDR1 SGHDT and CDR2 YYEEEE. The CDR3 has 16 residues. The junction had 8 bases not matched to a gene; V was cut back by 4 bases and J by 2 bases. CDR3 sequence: CASSRWTSVNTDTQYF. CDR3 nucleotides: TGTGCCAGCAGCCGGTGGACTAGCGTAAACACAGATACGCAGTATTTT.

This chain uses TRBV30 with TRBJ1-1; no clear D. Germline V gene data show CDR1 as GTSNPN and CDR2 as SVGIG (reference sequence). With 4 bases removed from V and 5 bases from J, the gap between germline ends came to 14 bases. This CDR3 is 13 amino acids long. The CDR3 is CAWTLDPLTEAFF. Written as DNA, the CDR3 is TGTGCCTGGACCCTGGACCCTTTGACTGAAGCTTTCTTT. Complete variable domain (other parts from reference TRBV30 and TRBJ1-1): SQTIHQWPATLVQPVGSPLSLECTVEGTSNPNLYWYRQAAGRGLQLLFYSVGIGQISSEVPQNLSASRPQDRQFILSSKKLLLSDSGFYLCAWTLDPLTEAFFGQGTRLTVV.